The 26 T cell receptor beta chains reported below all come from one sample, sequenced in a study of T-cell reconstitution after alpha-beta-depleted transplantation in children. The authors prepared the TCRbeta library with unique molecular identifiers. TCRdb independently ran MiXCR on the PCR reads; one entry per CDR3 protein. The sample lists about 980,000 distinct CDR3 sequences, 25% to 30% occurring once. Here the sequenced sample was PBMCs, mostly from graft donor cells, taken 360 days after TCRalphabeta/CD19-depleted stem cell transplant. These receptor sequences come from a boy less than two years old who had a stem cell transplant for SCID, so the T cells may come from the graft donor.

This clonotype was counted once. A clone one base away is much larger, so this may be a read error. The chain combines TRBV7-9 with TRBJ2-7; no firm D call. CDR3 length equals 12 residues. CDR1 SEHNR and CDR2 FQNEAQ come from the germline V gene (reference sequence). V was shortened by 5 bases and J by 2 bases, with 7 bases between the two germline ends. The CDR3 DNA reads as TGTGCCAGCAGCCCACTGGCCTACGAGCAGTACTTC. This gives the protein CASSPLAYEQYF.

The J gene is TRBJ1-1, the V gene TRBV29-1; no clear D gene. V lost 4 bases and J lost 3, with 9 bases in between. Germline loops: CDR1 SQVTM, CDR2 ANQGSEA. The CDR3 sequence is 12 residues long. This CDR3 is CSVGSHYTEAFF. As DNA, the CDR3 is TGCAGCGTTGGATCCCACTACACTGAAGCTTTCTTT.

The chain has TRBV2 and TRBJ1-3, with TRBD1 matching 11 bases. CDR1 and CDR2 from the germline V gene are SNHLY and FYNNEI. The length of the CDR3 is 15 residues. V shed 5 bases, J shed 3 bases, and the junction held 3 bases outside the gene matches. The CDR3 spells CASSIGTGGGNTIYF. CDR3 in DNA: TGTGCCAGCAGTATCGGGACAGGGGGTGGAAACACCATATATTTT.

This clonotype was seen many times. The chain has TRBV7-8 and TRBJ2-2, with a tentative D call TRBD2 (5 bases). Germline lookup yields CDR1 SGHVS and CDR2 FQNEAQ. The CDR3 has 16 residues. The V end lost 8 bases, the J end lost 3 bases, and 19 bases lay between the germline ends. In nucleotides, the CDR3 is TGTGCCAGCTGCGGAGGACTCGCGGGTTACACCGGGGAGCTGTTTTTT. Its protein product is CASCGGLAGYTGELFF.

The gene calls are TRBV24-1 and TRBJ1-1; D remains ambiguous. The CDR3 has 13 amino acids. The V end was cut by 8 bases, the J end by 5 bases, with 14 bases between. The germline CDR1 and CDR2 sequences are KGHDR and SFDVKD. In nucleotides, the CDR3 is TGTGCCACCACCAAAAAGGGTGGGACTGAAGCTTTCTTT. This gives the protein CATTKKGGTEAFF.

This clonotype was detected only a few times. DNA of the CDR3: TGTGCCAGCAGTCGGACAGGGATGAATGGCTACACCTTC. Protein sequence: CASSRTGMNGYTF. V usage is TRBV7-9 and J usage is TRBJ1-2, with TRBD1 identical over 8 bases. The germline CDR1 and CDR2 sequences are SEHNR and FQNEAQ (reference sequence). The CDR3 covers 13 residues. V lost 6 bases to trimming and J lost 6 bases; unmatched junction nucleotides: 6.

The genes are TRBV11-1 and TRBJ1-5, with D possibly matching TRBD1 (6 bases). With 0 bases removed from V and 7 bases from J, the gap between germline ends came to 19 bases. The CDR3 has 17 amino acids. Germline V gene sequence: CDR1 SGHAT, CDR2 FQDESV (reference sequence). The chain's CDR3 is CASSLAGGGGTRQPQHF. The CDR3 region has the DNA TGTGCCAGCAGCTTAGCAGGGGGAGGGGGAACGAGGCAGCCCCAGCATTTT.

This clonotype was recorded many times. CDR3 sequence reads: CASSGDGTSTDTQYF. CDR3 DNA: TGTGCCAGCAGCGGCGACGGGACTAGCACAGATACGCAGTATTTT. The chain has TRBV7-3 and TRBJ2-3; weak D call: TRBD2 (6 bases). There are 15 residues in the CDR3. Per germline, CDR1 SGHTA and CDR2 FQGTGA. V was clipped by 5 bases and J by 0 bases, with 12 bases between them. The variable domain in full, with the rest retrieved from reference TRBV7-3 and TRBJ2-3, is GAGVSQTPSNKVTEKGKYVELRCDPISGHTALYWYRQSLGQGPEFLIYFQGTGAADDSGLPNDRFFAVRPEGSVSTLKIQRTERGDSAVYLCASSGDGTSTDTQYFGPGTRLTVL.

In DNA, the CDR3 is TGTGCCAGCACCGGGGACAGGGGAAGCGAGCAGTACTTC. This translates into CASTGDRGSEQYF. The chain carries TRBV12-3 or TRBV12-4 and TRBJ2-7, with TRBD1 matching over 10 bases. Losses at the gene ends were 7 bases for V and 6 bases for J; bases not matched to a gene: 6. The length of the CDR3 is 13 residues.

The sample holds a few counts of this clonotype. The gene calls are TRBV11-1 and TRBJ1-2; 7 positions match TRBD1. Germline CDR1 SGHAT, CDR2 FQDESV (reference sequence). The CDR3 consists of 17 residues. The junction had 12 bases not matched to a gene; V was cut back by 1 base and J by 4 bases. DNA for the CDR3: TGTGCCAGCAGCTTAGGGGACAGTGGCCTAAATCTCTATGGCTACACCTTC. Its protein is CASSLGDSGLNLYGYTF.

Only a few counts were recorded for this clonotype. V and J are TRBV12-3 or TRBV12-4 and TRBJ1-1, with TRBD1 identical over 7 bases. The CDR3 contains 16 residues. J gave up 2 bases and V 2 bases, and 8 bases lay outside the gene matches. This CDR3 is CASSLLHRGHNTEAFF. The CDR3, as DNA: TGTGCCAGCAGTTTACTTCACAGGGGCCATAACACTGAAGCTTTCTTT.

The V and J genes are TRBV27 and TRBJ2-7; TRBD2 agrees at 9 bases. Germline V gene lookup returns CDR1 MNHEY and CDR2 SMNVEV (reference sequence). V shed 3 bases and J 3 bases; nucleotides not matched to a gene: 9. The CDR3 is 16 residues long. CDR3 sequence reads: CASSFHPGTSIYEQYF. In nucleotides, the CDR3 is TGTGCCAGCAGTTTCCATCCTGGGACTAGCATCTACGAGCAGTACTTC.

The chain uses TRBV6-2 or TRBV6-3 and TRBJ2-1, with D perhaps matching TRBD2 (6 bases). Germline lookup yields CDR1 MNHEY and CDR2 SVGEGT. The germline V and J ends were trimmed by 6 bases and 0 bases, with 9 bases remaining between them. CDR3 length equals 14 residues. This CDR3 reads CASSPGDSYNEQFF. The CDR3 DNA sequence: TGTGCCAGCAGCCCGGGGGACTCCTACAATGAGCAGTTCTTC.

The CDR3 loop reads CASSSHTVEVSQYF. DNA for the CDR3: TGCGCCAGCAGCTCACACACGGTAGAGGTGTCCCAGTACTTC. This rearrangement joins TRBV5-1 to TRBJ2-5, with no clear D. Germline V gene sequence: CDR1 SGHRS, CDR2 YFSETQ. The CDR3 has 14 residues. Between the trimmed V and J ends, which lost 3 bases and 9 bases, there was a span of 18 bases.

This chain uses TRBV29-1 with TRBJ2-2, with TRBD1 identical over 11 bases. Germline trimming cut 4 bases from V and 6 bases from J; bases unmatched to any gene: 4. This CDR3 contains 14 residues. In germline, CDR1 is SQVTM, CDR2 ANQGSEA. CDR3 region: CSVGRGQGAGELFF. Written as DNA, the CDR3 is TGCAGCGTTGGCAGGGGACAGGGGGCCGGGGAGCTGTTTTTT.

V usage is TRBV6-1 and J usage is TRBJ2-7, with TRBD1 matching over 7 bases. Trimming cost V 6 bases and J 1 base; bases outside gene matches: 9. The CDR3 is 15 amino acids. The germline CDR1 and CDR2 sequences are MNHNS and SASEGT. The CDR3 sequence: CASRLVRDSSYEQYF. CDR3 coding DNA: TGTGCCAGCAGACTTGTACGGGACAGTTCCTACGAGCAGTACTTC.

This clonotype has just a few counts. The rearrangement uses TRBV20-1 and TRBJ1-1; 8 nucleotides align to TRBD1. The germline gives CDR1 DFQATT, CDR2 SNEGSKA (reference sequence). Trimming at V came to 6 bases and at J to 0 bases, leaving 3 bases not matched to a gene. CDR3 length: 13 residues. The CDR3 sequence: CSAATGVNTEAFF. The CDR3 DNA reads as TGCAGTGCGGCGACAGGGGTGAACACTGAAGCTTTCTTT.

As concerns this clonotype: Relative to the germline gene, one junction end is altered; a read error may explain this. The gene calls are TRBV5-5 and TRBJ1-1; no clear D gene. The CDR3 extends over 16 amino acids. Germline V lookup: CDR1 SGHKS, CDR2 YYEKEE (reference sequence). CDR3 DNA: TGTGCCAGCAGCTTGGAAGTGGCTGGCAGGAACAATGAAGCTTTCTTT. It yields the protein CASSLEVAGRNNEAFF.

Here the CDR3 reads CASSLGRQVVPNEQFF. For the CDR3, the DNA is TGCGCCAGCAGCTTGGGGAGGCAGGTGGTTCCCAATGAGCAGTTCTTC. V usage is TRBV5-1 and J usage is TRBJ2-1; D is perhaps TRBD2 (5 bases). Germline CDR1 and CDR2: SGHRS and YFSETQ. This CDR3 is built from 16 residues. The ends were cut back, 0 bases at V and 6 bases at J, with 16 bases in the middle.

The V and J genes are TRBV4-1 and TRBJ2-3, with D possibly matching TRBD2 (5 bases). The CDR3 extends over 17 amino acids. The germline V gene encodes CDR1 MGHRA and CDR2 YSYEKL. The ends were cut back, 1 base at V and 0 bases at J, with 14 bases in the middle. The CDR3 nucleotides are TGCGCCAGCAGCCAAGGGGTACTAGGGAAGAGCACAGATACGCAGTATTTT. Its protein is CASSQGVLGKSTDTQYF.

The chain's CDR3 is CASSHDSYRGDTQYF. CDR3 sequence (DNA): TGTGCCAGCAGCCATGACTCCTACAGGGGGGATACGCAGTATTTT. This chain links TRBV11-2 with TRBJ2-3; 8 nucleotides line up with TRBD1. CDR1 is SGHAT and CDR2 is FQNNGV in the germline V gene. The CDR3 runs 15 residues. Unmatched junction bases numbered 10, after V lost 5 bases and J lost 6 bases.

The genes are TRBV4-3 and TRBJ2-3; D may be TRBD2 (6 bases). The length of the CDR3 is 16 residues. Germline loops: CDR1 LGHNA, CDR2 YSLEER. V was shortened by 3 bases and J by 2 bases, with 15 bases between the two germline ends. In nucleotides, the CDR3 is TGCGCCAGCAGCCAGCGGGCGGGGACCTCCACAGATACGCAGTATTTT. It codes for CASSQRAGTSTDTQYF.

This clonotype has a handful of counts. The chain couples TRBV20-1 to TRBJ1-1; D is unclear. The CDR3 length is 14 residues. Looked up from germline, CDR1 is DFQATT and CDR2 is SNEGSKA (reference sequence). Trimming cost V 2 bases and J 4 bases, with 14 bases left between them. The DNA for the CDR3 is TGCAGTGCTAGATATACATCGGTCAGCACTGAAGCTTTCTTT. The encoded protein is CSARYTSVSTEAFF.

CDR3 DNA: TGTGCCAGCAGCTTAGCGCTGATCCCCAGCTCCTACAATGAGCAGTTCTTC. It translates to CASSLALIPSSYNEQFF. The chain uses TRBV7-8 and TRBJ2-1; D unclear. Trimming stripped 0 bases from V and 0 bases from J, with 12 bases between. Germline CDR1 reads SGHVS; CDR2 reads FQNEAQ. This CDR3 has 17 residues.

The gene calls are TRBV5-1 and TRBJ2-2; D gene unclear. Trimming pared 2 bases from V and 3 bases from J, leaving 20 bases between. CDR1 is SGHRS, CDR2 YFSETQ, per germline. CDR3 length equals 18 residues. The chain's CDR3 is CASSFLHSLAMDTGELFF. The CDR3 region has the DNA TGCGCCAGCAGCTTCCTACACTCCCTCGCGATGGACACCGGGGAGCTGTTTTTT.

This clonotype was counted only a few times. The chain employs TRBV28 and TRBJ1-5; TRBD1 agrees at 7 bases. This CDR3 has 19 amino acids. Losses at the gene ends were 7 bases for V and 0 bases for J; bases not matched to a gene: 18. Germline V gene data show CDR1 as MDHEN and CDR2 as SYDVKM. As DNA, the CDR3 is TGTGCCAGCATTCCGATGAGGGGGCCAAATATCTATAGCAATCAGCCCCAGCATTTT. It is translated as CASIPMRGPNIYSNQPQHF. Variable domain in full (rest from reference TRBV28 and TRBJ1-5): DVKVTQSSRYLVKRTGEKVFLECVQDMDHENMFWYRQDPGLGLRLIYFSYDVKMKEKGDIPEGYSVSREKKERFSLILESASTNQTSMYLCASIPMRGPNIYSNQPQHFGDGTRLSIL.